What follows are 5 T cell receptor beta chains derived from one specimen sequenced in a study of cytotoxic CD8 clonotypes in ibrutinib-treated CLL. The table came from immunoSEQ multiplex PCR; TCRdb's copy has only in-frame clones and leaves some out. The sample yields some 200,000 clones, roughly 79% seen once. Sequences were derived from PBMCs, sampled after 12 months of ibrutinib treatment. These receptors were collected from a human donor with chronic lymphocytic leukemia.

The V gene is TRBV7-2, the J gene TRBJ2-5; 7 bases are shared with TRBD2. The J segment lost 5 bases and the V segment lost 4 bases, leaving 4 bases of the junction unmatched. The CDR3 covers 13 residues. Germline V gene data show CDR1 as SGHTA and CDR2 as FQGNSA. The CDR3 here is CASSYGGFETQYF. CDR3 nucleotides: TGTGCCAGCAGCTACGGGGGGTTTGAGACCCAGTACTTC.

This chain connects TRBV30 to TRBJ1-2; no clear D. The CDR3 has 12 residues. The V gene's germline CDR1 is GTSNPN and CDR2 SVGIG (reference sequence). Trimming shortened V by 1 base and J by 8 bases, and 11 bases separated the two germline ends. CDR3 residues: CAWSGSILGYTF. Written as DNA, the CDR3 is TGTGCCTGGAGTGGGTCTATCTTAGGCTACACCTTC.

In this sample, this clone turned up a few times. V is TRBV19 and J is TRBJ1-6; maybe TRBD1 (6 bases). The CDR3 loop spans 15 amino acids. Trimming took off 7 bases at V and 8 bases at J, with 18 bases between the two ends. In germline, CDR1 is LNHDA, CDR2 SQIVND (reference sequence). As DNA, the CDR3 is TGTGCCAGTATCACCTTCCCAGGGGCCGATTCACCCCTCCACTTT. Translating gives CASITFPGADSPLHF.

The rearrangement uses TRBV4-1 and TRBJ1-2, with TRBD1 as a possible D gene (5 bases). V lost 0 bases to trimming and J lost 3 bases, with 14 bases between them. Germline CDR1 is MGHRA and CDR2 is YSYEKL. The CDR3 totals 16 residues. CDR3 region: CASSQDRARAYYGYTF. The DNA for the CDR3 is TGCGCCAGCAGCCAAGATAGAGCCAGGGCCTACTATGGCTACACCTTC.

This sequence joins TRBV28 and TRBJ1-1; 9 bases are a match to TRBD1. The ends lost 2 bases at V and 5 bases at J; junction bases unmatched: 3. There are 14 residues in the CDR3. Germline CDR1 reads MDHEN; CDR2 reads SYDVKM. The CDR3 loop is CASSLRTGETEAFF. CDR3 DNA: TGTGCCAGCAGTTTACGGACAGGGGAAACTGAAGCTTTCTTT.